This T cell receptor beta chain originates from a study of CXCR3-negative and CXCR3-positive naive CD8 T cells. General study results and limits: Both naive subsets, CXCR3-negative and CXCR3-positive, displayed similar TRBV-TRBJ usage, unlike memory cells. Higher TRB CDR3 hydrophobicity marked CXCR3-positive naive cells relative to CXCR3-negative naive cells.

The libraries of TRB cDNA were constructed through 5' RACE using UMI labels. TCRdb re-called the 5' RACE reads, yielding one record per CDR3 amino acid sequence without DNA. The sample's table shows under 150,000 distinct CDR3 sequences. Notes on this clonotype: Its antigen is currently unknown.

This TCR came from a human donor in good health. Some clones in this sample may be carry-over from other donors' samples. What was sequenced was naive CXCR3+ CD8+ T cells from blood. Subset noted: CD45RO-CCR7+CD27+CD95- naive CD8+ T cells expressing CXCR3 (TNR3+).

CDR3 sequence reads: CSARKTGDPTKAFF. This chain connects TRBV20-1 to TRBJ1-1; TCRdb's D call of TRBD1 is untestable without DNA. The V gene's germline CDR1 is DFQATT and CDR2 SNEGSKA (reference sequence). The CDR3 is 14 amino acids.